This TCR beta chain was sequenced in a study of shared clonotypes between healthy human individuals. Study-wide findings and caveats: Incomplete sequencing of sorted subsets was indicated by rarefaction despite large depth.

This table comes from immunoSEQ multiplex PCR, and its TCRdb copy is limited to in-frame clones, with some not included. The table records fewer than 850,000 clones, 90% of them present only once. Worth noting for this clone: Its antigen is still unknown.

Trimming left V 9 bases short and J 0 bases short, with 14 bases between. The CDR3 is 14 amino acids. CDR1 MNHEY and CDR2 SMNVEV come from the germline V gene (reference sequence). Sequencing was carried out using memory CD8+ T cells from PBMCs. The subset here: CD45RO+ cells pooled with CCR7-negative TemRA cells. This sequence was found in a man younger than 35 in good health. Some clones in this sample may be carry-over from other donors' samples. V and J are TRBV27 and TRBJ1-2; the D is unclear. CDR3 DNA: TGTGCCAGTGGCCCTGTGGGAGCTAACTATGGCTACACCTTC. Its protein is CASGPVGANYGYTF.